This paragraph reports one TCR beta chain. The sample belongs to a study of T cells in Graves' hyperthyroidism and ophthalmopathy. From RNA transcripts, TCR beta CDR3 regions were amplified. HTBI primers were used for first-round RT-PCR of the TCR CDR3. TCRdb re-analysed the multiplex PCR reads in MiXCR, keeping a single row per CDR3 protein. The sample lists 300,000 to 450,000 distinct CDR3 sequences; 20% to 25% were seen once. Looked up from germline, CDR1 is MDHEN and CDR2 is SYDVKM. The CDR3 extends over 16 amino acids. Trimming removed 2 bases at V and 3 bases at J, with 14 bases between. V gene TRBV28 combines with J gene TRBJ1-5; no clear D. The TCR was taken from a middle-aged man with Graves' hyperthyroidism. The sample comprised blood. In DNA form, the CDR3 reads TGTGCCAGCAGTTTAACGGGAGAGGCTTTCAATCAGCCCCAGCATTTT. This encodes CASSLTGEAFNQPQHF.